The rows below give T cell receptor beta chains drawn from one sample of a study of blood T cell repertoires in COVID-19. The method was immunoSEQ multiplex PCR; TCRdb's version includes in-frame clones alone and lacks a portion of them. The data show approximately 480,000 clones, 87% seen once. The sample was PBMCs or T cells enriched from blood (not recorded which). Every receptor here comes from a woman younger than 30 who had recovered from COVID-19. CDR3s leave out the opening cysteine and the closing phenylalanine or tryptophan.

v_call	j_call	cdr3_aa
TRBV5-5	TRBJ2-5	ASSIRDSRETQY
TRBV30	TRBJ2-1	ALDRGSHEQF
TRBV30	TRBJ1-5	AWSPDRGQPQH
TRBV9	TRBJ1-6	ASSVGTNYNSPLH
TRBV28	TRBJ2-7	ASSDGHARIHEQY
TRBV30	TRBJ1-4	AWNHDRVNEKLF
TRBV5-1	TRBJ2-1	ASSLRGGTNNEQF
TRBV7-6	TRBJ2-7	ASGMDSGGEQY
TRBV10-1	TRBJ1-1	ASSESGLTEAF
TRBV6-5	TRBJ1-3	ASRNSDRTGNTIY
TRBV9	TRBJ2-1	ASSVATGGSEQF
TRBV5-1	TRBJ2-7	ASSLGAGEPYEQY
TRBV5-1	TRBJ2-1	ASSSHLAGGSYNEQF
TRBV5-1	TRBJ2-3	ASSPRTNTDTQY
TRBV21-1	TRBJ2-3	ASSKDRGRRCTDTQY
TRBV28	TRBJ1-4	ASSFQGFNEKLF
TRBV15	TRBJ2-7	ATSRDRVSEQY
TRBV2	TRBJ1-6	ASGGGSSPLH
TRBV7-9	TRBJ1-3	ASSSIRGGGGGNTIY
TRBV6-5	TRBJ2-7	ASTQKGTGSYEQY
TRBV7-2	TRBJ2-1	ASSFSFGGENEQF
TRBV5-5	TRBJ1-4	ASSLEGGSYEKLF
TRBV3-1/TRBV3-2	TRBJ1-2	ASSLQTGGNYGYT
TRBV9	TRBJ1-1	ASSVGDGTMNTEAF
TRBV12-3/TRBV12-4	TRBJ1-1	ASSLSGGEAF
TRBV7-2	TRBJ1-2	ASSLRPTGGYGYT
TRBV10-3	TRBJ2-2	ATSLSTGELF
TRBV6-1	TRBJ1-1	ASSEVWTGNTEAF
TRBV6-5	TRBJ2-7	ASSYRRDREYEQY
TRBV24-1	TRBJ1-1	ATSDSVMNTEAF
TRBV19	TRBJ2-7	ASSTLAGTSGYEQY
TRBV5-6	TRBJ2-2	ASSLVPVNFGGELF
TRBV2	TRBJ1-1	ASSPVRDRGLNTEAF
TRBV7-2	TRBJ2-5	ASSLGLARETQY
TRBV2	TRBJ2-3	ASSVGSGVTDTQY
TRBV30	TRBJ2-4	AWSLRTSGGAVGIQY
TRBV5-6	TRBJ1-2	ASSPGVGVGGYT
TRBV28	TRBJ2-3	ASSSRTSWADTQY
TRBV6-1	TRBJ2-5	ASSESDAGAQY
TRBV7-9	TRBJ2-5	ASSAYPTGEETQY
TRBV4-1	TRBJ1-2	ASSQEKGQNYGYT
TRBV3-1/TRBV3-2	TRBJ1-2	ASSEGRGSYGYT
TRBV9	TRBJ2-1	ASSVDVQDEQF
TRBV12-5	TRBJ2-7	ASGLPPSSYEQY
TRBV7-2	TRBJ2-3	ASSLGLAGGRADTQY